This T cell receptor beta chain appears in the sequencing data of a study of blood T cell repertoires in COVID-19 (dated by TCRdb to between 2020 and 2021). A note on the overall study: Collaborator samples came from the United States, Italy and Spain and covered acute and convalescent phases of COVID-19. The material from the prospective study consisted of cDNA or gDNA derived from T cells, B-cell-depleted T cells, or PBMCs. Deeply sampled blood TCRbeta repertoires from subjects exposed to, actively infected with, or recovered from COVID-19 were included in the dataset. The repertoires were released in a freely available public database intended as a resource for research on the immune response to SARS-CoV-2. Samples came from the ongoing ImmuneRACE study (first 160 participants) plus 1,254 subjects from 6 global collaborators. Sample metadata almost always included a de-identified subject ID, COVID-19 status, age in years and sex. Where available, HLA class I and class II types were obtained from metadata supplied by the sample provider rather than from assay-based typing. General findings and caveats noted by the study authors: Clinical and demographic metadata were provided uncurated, with the amount varying by source and participant.

Enrolling through a virtual design, the prospective study's participants ranged in age from roughly 18 to 95 years and lived across some 23 United States geographic areas. In the prospective study, cohorts were assigned on the basis of participant-reported clinical history obtained from a screening survey and a study questionnaire. In the prospective study, mobile phlebotomists collected whole blood, serum and a nasopharyngeal or oropharyngeal swab from each participant. Participants in the prospective study had the option to provide additional blood draws and questionnaires over an approximately 2-month period. Prospective study blood samples were shipped either frozen or at room temperature before DNA extraction. Notes on this clone: Its antigen specificity is not known. One base away there is no much larger clone; base qualities are not given.

The immunoSEQ Assay, a bias-controlled multiplex PCR, was used to amplify TCRbeta CDR3 regions from genomic DNA. The authors processed their data as follows. The number of nucleated cells in each sample was estimated from the amplification of reference gene primers within the assay. Sequence reads were collapsed and filtered to measure the absolute abundance of every unique TCRbeta CDR3 rearrangement. For each sample, productive Simpson clonality was calculated by taking the square root of Simpson's diversity index across productive rearrangements. What TCRdb holds here is the immuneACCESS table cut down to in-frame rearrangements. Part of the clones is not present; checked against another copy, under half of the missing clones reflect an unresolved V gene, and the others are unexplained. The DNA was the basis for D and trimming; V, J and clone size are from that table. The sample records approximately 250,000 clones, around 90% of which are singletons. Over 4% of the sample is taken by the ten largest.

From the germline V gene, CDR1 is SGHRS and CDR2 is YFSETQ. The CDR3, from cysteine to phenylalanine, totals 16 residues. The DNA shown is the 48-base CDR3, in frame from base 1. V is pruned by 4 bases and J by 4 bases, leaving 9 bases of the junction without a gene match. Sequenced material: PBMCs or T cells enriched from blood (not recorded which). The receptor comes from a woman younger than 45 with acute COVID-19. This chain joins TRBV5-1 to TRBJ1-1, with 11 middle bases fitting TRBD1. The CDR3 protein is CASSHLGTGGSTEAFF. The DNA sequence is given as TGCGCCAGCAGCCACCTCGGGACAGGGGGAAGCACTGAAGCTTTCTTT.